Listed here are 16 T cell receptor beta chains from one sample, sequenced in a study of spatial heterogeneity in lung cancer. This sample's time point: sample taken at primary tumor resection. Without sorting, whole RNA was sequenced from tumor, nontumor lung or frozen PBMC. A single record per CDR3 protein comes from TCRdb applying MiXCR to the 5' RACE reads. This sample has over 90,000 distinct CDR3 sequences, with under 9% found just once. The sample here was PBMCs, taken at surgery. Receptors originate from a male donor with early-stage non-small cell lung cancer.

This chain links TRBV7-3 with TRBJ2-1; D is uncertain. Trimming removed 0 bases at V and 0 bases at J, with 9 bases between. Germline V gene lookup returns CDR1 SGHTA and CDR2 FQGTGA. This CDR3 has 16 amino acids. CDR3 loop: CASSLTPVTSYNEQFF. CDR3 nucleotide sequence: TGTGCCAGCAGCTTAACGCCGGTTACCTCCTACAATGAGCAGTTCTTC.

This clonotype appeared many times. The CDR3 DNA follows: TGTGCCAGCAGCGTAGAGGTGGGCCTTAGCTCTGGGGCCAACGTCCTGACTTTC. Its translation: CASSVEVGLSSGANVLTF. The chain is built from TRBV9 and TRBJ2-6; D gene ambiguous. CDR3 length: 18 residues. Germline V gene data show CDR1 as SGDLS and CDR2 as YYNGEE. V was trimmed by 0 bases and J by 0 bases, leaving 13 bases between them.

The CDR3 DNA follows: TGTGCCAGCAGCCGCCTGGGACAGGGGCACAATGAGCAGTTCTTC. Translating it yields CASSRLGQGHNEQFF. The chain is built from TRBV3-1 and TRBJ2-1, with TRBD1 identical over 10 bases. Per germline, CDR1 LGHDT and CDR2 YNNKEL (reference sequence). Losses at the gene ends were 4 bases for V and 5 bases for J; bases not matched to a gene: 5. This CDR3 is 15 amino acids long.

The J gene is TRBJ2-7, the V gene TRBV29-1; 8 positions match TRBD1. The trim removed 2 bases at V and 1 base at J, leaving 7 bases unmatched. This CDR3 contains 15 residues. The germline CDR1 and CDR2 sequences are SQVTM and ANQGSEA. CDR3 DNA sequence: TGCAGCGTTGAAAGAACAGGGGGTGGTTCCTACGAGCAGTACTTC. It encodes CSVERTGGGSYEQYF.

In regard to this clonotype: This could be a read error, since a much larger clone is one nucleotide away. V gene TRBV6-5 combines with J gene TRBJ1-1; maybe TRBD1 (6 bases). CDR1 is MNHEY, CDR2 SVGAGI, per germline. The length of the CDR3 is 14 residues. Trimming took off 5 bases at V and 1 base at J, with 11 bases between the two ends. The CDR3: CASSQGTANTEAFF. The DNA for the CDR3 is TGTGCCAGCAGTCAGGGGACGGCGAACACTGAAGCTTTCTTT.

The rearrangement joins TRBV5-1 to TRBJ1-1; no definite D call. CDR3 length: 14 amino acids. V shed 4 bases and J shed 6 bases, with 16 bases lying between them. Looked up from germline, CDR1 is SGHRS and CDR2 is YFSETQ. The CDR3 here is CASSTINGLAEAFF. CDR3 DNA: TGCGCCAGCAGCACCATCAACGGTCTCGCTGAAGCTTTCTTT.

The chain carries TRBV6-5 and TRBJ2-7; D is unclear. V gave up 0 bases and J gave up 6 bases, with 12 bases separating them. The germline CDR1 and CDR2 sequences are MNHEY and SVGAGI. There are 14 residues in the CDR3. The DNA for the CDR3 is TGTGCCAGCAGTTACTCGTTGTCGGGTGCCGAGCAGTACTTC. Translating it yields CASSYSLSGAEQYF.

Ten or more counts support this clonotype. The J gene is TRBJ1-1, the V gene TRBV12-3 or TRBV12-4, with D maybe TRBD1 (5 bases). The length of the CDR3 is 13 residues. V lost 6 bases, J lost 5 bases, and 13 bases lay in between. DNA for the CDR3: TGTGCCAGCAGCCTGGGCAGGGTGACTGAAGCTTTCTTT. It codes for CASSLGRVTEAFF.

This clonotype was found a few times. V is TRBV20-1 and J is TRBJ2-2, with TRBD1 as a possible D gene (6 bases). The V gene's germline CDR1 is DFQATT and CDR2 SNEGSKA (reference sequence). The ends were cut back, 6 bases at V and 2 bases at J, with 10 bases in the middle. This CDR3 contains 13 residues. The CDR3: CSAPGHNTGELFF. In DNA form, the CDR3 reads TGCAGTGCCCCGGGACATAACACCGGGGAGCTGTTTTTT.

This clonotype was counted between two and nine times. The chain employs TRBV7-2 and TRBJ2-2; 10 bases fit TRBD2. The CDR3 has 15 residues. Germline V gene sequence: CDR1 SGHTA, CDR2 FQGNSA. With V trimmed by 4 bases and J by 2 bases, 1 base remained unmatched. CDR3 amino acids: CASSSSGGNTGELFF. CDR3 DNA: TGTGCCAGCAGCTCTAGCGGGGGTAACACCGGGGAGCTGTTTTTT.

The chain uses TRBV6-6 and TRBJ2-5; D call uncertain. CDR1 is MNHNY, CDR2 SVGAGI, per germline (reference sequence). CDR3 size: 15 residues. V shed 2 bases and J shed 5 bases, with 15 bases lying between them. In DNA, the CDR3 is TGTGCCAGCAGTTACGGACCCCCGCCAACGGAGACCCAGTACTTC. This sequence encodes CASSYGPPPTETQYF.

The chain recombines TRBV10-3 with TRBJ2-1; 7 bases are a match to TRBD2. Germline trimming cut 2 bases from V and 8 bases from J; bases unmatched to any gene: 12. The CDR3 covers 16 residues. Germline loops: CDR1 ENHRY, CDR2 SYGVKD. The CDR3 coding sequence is TGTGCCATCAGTGAGGAGGGAGGGAGGGCCAGCGATGAGCAGTTCTTC. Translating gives CAISEEGGRASDEQFF.

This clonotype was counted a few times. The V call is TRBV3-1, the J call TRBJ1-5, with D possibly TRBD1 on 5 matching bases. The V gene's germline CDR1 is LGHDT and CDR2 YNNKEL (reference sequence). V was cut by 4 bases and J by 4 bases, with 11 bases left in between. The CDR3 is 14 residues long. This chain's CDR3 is CASSPGHVNQPQHF. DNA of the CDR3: TGTGCCAGCAGCCCTGGACACGTAAATCAGCCCCAGCATTTT.

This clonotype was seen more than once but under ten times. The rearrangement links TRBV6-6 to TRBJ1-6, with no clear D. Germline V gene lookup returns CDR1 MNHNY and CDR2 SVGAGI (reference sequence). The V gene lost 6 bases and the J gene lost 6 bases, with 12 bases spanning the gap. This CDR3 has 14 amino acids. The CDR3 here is CASSQQKINSPLHF. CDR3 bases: TGTGCCAGCAGCCAACAAAAAATTAATTCACCCCTCCACTTT.

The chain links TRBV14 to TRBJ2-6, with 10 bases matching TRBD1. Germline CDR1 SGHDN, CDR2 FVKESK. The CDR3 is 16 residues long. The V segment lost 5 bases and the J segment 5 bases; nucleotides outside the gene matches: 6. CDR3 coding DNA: TGTGCCAGCAGCAAGGGACAGGGGCTGAGGGCCAACGTCCTGACTTTC. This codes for CASSKGQGLRANVLTF.

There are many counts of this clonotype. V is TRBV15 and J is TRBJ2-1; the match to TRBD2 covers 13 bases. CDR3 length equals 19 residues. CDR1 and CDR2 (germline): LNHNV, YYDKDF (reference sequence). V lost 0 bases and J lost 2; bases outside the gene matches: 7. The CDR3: CATSRDRRLAGGAYNEQFF. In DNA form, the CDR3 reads TGTGCCACCAGCAGAGATCGGAGACTAGCGGGGGGCGCCTACAATGAGCAGTTCTTC.